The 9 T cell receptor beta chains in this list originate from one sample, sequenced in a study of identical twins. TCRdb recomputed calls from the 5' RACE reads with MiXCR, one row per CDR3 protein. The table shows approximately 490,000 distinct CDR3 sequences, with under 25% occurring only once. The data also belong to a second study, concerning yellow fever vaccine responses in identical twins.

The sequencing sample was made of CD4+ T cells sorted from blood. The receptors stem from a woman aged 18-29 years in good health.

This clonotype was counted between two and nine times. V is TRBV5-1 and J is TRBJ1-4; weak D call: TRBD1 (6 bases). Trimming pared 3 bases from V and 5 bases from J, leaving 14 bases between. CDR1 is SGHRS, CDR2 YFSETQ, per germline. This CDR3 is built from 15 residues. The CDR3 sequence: CASSSNRAGNEKLFF. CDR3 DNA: TGCGCCAGCAGCTCGAACAGGGCGGGCAATGAAAAACTGTTTTTT. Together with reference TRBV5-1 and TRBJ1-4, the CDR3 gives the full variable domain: KAGVTQTPRYLIKTRGQQVTLSCSPISGHRSVSWYQQTPGQGLQFLFEYFSETQRNKGNFPGRFSGRQFSNSRSEMNVSTLELGDSALYLCASSSNRAGNEKLFFGSGTQLSVL.

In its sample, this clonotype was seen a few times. The CDR3 nucleotides are TGTGCCAGCAGCCTGTTGGGCGGGACAGCCCCTGACGAGCAGTACGTC. Residues: CASSLLGGTAPDEQYV. The chain recombines TRBV5-6 with TRBJ2-7, with D tentatively TRBD1 (7 bases). CDR1 SGHDT and CDR2 YYEEEE come from the germline V gene. There are 16 residues in the CDR3. Trimming took off 4 bases at V and 5 bases at J, with 22 bases between the two ends.

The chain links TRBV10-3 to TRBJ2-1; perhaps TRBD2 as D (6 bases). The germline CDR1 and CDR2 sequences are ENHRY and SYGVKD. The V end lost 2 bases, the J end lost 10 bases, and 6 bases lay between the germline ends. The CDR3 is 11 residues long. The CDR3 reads CAISEGLEQFF. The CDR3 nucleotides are TGTGCCATCAGTGAGGGACTAGAGCAGTTCTTC.

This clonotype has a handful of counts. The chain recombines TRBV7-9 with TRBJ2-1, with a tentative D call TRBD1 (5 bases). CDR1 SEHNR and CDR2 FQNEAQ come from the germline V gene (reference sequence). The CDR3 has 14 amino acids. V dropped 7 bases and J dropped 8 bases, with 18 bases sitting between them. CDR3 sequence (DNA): TGTGCCAGCACCACCAGCTGGGGCACGGATGAGCAGTTCTTC. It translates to CASTTSWGTDEQFF.

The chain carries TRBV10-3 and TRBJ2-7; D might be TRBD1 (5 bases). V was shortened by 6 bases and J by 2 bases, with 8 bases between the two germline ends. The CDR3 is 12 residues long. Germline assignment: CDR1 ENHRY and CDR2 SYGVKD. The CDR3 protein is CAISRDPYEQYF. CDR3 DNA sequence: TGTGCCATCAGCAGGGATCCCTACGAGCAGTACTTC.

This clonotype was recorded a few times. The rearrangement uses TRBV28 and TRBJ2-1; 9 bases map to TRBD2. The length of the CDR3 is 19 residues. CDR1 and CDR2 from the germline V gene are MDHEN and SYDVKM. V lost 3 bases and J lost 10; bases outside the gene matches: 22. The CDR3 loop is CASSFGFIQGSGRTREQFF. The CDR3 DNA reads TGTGCCAGCAGTTTTGGATTCATACAGGGCAGCGGGAGGACAAGGGAGCAGTTCTTC.

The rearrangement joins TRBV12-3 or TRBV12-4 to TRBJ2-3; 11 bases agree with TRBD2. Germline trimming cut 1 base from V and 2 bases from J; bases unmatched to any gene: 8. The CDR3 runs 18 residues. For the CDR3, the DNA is TGTGCCAGCAGTTTAGGTCAAAAGACTAGCGGGATCACAGATACGCAGTATTTT. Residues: CASSLGQKTSGITDTQYF.

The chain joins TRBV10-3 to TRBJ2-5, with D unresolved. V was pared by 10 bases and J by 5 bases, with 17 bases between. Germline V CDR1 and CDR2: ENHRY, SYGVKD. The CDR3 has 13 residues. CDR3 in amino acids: CATNPALGETQYF. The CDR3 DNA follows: TGTGCCACGAACCCGGCACTGGGGGAGACCCAGTACTTC.

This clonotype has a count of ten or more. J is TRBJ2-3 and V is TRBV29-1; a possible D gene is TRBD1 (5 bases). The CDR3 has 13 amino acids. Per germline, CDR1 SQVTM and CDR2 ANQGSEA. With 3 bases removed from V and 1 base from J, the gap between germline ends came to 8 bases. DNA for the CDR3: TGCAGCGTTGAGGGGCACCGCACAGATACGCAGTATTTT. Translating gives CSVEGHRTDTQYF.